This TCR beta chain was sequenced during a study of T cells in Graves' hyperthyroidism and ophthalmopathy. RNA transcripts were the template for amplifying TCR beta CDR3 regions. RT-PCR in the first round (using the HTBI primer set) targeted the TCR CDR3. TCRdb ran MiXCR on the multiplex PCR reads and lists one entry per CDR3 protein. The sample has 500,000 to 600,000 distinct CDR3 sequences; 35% to 55% are singletons. Trimming removed 9 bases at V and 2 bases at J, with 10 bases between. This CDR3 spans 12 amino acids. In germline, CDR1 is SEHNR, CDR2 FQNEAQ (reference sequence). The J gene is TRBJ1-2, the V gene TRBV7-9; D remains unclear. The sequenced sample consisted of peripheral blood or thyroid tissue (not recorded which). The sequence derives from an adult woman with Graves' disease, either hyperthyroidism or ophthalmopathy (not recorded which). The CDR3 sequence is CASRPGNYGYTF. CDR3 nucleotides: TGTGCCAGTAGACCCGGCAACTATGGCTACACCTTC.